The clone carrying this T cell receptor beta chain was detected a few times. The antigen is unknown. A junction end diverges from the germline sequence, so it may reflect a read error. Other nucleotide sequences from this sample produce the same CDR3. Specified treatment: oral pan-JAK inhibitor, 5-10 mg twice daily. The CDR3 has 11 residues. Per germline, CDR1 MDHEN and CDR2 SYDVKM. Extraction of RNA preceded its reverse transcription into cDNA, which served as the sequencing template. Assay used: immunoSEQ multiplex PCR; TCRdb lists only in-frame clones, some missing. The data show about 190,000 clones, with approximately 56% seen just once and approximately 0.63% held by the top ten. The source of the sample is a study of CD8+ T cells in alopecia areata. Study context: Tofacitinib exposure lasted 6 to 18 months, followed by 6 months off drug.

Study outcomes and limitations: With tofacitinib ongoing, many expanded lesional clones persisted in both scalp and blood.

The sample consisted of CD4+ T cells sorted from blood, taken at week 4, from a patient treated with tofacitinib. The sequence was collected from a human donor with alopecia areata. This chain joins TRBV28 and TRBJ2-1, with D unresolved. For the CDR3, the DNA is TGTGCCAGCAGTTCCTATAATGAGCAGTTCTTC. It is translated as CASSSYNEQFF.